This TCR beta chain emerged from a study of T-cell reconstitution after alpha-beta-depleted transplantation in children. The TCRbeta library was prepared with unique molecular identifiers. TCRdb reprocessed the PCR reads with MiXCR, giving one entry per CDR3 protein. The data contain 20,000 to 25,000 distinct CDR3 sequences, roughly a tenth of them singletons. This clonotype appeared a few times. The CDR3 consists of 14 residues. V was pared by 4 bases and J by 6 bases, with 17 bases between. CDR1 and CDR2 (germline): SGHRS, YFSETQ. The receptor's source is a human donor who donated a stem cell graft to a child with chronic granulomatous disease. The material sequenced was PBMCs from the stem cell graft donor, taken from the stem cell graft. J is TRBJ2-7 and V is TRBV5-1, with D perhaps assigned TRBD1 or TRBD2 (8 bases each). In nucleotides, the CDR3 is TGCGCCAGCAGCATAGCGGGACAGGCCGCCGAGCAGTACTTC. It codes for CASSIAGQAAEQYF.